The 7 T cell receptor beta chains below come from one sample, sequenced in a study of cytomegalovirus exposure and HLA in healthy donors. This PCR relied on a set of 60 Vbeta primers and 13 Jbeta primers. Libraries were prepared by immunoSEQ multiplex PCR; TCRdb keeps only in-frame clonotypes and omits some of them. The sample contains hundreds of thousands of clones, 80% to 90% of which appear only once. Specimen: PBMCs. Receptors were obtained from a girl aged 2-9 years in good health and CMV-seronegative.

The table lists this clone with a few counts. V gene TRBV19 combines with J gene TRBJ2-7; D call uncertain. From germline, CDR1 is LNHDA and CDR2 SQIVND (reference sequence). CDR3 length equals 14 residues. Trimming took off 3 bases at V and 5 bases at J, with 14 bases between the two ends. The DNA of the CDR3 is TGTGCCAGTAGTATGAGTTGGGCAGTGGACGAGCAGTACTTC. Its protein is CASSMSWAVDEQYF.

This clone was observed a handful of times. The sample holds other DNA sequences that translate to the same CDR3. The rearrangement links TRBV6-6 to TRBJ1-2; 9 bases match TRBD1. The V segment lost 0 bases and the J segment 4 bases; nucleotides outside the gene matches: 0. The CDR3 covers 14 residues. Per germline, CDR1 MNHNY and CDR2 SVGAGI (reference sequence). In nucleotides, the CDR3 is TGTGCCAGCAGTTACTCGGGACAGGGCTATGGCTACACCTTC. Translated, it gives CASSYSGQGYGYTF.

The chain links TRBV14 to TRBJ2-7; 15 bases are a match to TRBD2. Germline values: CDR1 SGHDN, CDR2 FVKESK. The CDR3 is made up of 16 amino acids. The V gene end was trimmed by 4 bases and the J gene end by 2 bases; junction bases not matched to a gene: 3. The CDR3 sequence is CASSRTSGRGAYEQYF. CDR3 DNA sequence: TGTGCCAGCAGCCGGACTAGCGGGAGGGGAGCCTACGAGCAGTACTTC.

This clone has only a few counts. The chain carries TRBV2 and TRBJ1-2; 7 bases are shared with TRBD1. CDR1 is SNHLY, CDR2 FYNNEI, per germline. The length of the CDR3 is 14 residues. V lost 2 bases, J lost 4 bases, and 4 bases stayed unmatched. CDR3 nucleotides: TGTGCCAGCAGTGAACAGGACAGGCCCTATGGCTACACCTTC. Protein: CASSEQDRPYGYTF.

This clone was detected only a few times. V and J are TRBV2 and TRBJ1-1; D is possibly TRBD1 (6 bases). In germline, CDR1 is SNHLY, CDR2 FYNNEI. The CDR3 totals 13 residues. V lost 5 bases to trimming and J lost 3 bases, with 10 bases between them. The CDR3 region has the DNA TGTGCCAGCAGTACGAACAGGGACACTGAAGCTTTCTTT. Its translation: CASSTNRDTEAFF.

The J gene is TRBJ2-7, the V gene TRBV18; a weak D match, TRBD1 (5 bases). The CDR3 has 17 amino acids. The V end lost 6 bases, the J end lost 4 bases, and 25 bases lay between the germline ends. Per the germline V gene, CDR1 is KGHSH and CDR2 is LQKENI. CDR3 DNA: TGTGCCAGCTCGGCCTTTGTCGCCGAAGGGGCGACTTACGAGCAGTACTTC. The encoded protein is CASSAFVAEGATYEQYF.

This clone was counted between two and nine times. Here the CDR3 reads CASSPDRAYEQYF. The CDR3 DNA follows: TGTGCCAGCAGCCCGGACAGAGCCTACGAGCAGTACTTC. The chain is built from TRBV5-4 and TRBJ2-7, with D perhaps TRBD1 (6 bases). V was pared by 4 bases and J by 2 bases, with 10 bases between. The CDR3 loop spans 13 amino acids. CDR1 is SGHNT, CDR2 YYREEE, per germline (reference sequence).